This entry lists 2 T cell receptor beta chains sequenced from one sample in a study of T-cell memory formation after mild COVID-19 (dated by TCRdb to about 2021). Library preparation employed 5' RACE. Reads for this sample came from an Illumina NovaSeq 6000. TCRdb redid the processing of the public reads, applying fastp at Q25 and MiXCR, and retained in-frame beta chains. All rows with the same CDR3 protein become a single entry with the most common DNA and genes. This sample comprises around 530,000 distinct CDR3 sequences, about a fifth of them detected only once. 8.4% of the sample comes from the top ten. The sample comprised PBMCs or a T cell subset sorted from them (not recorded which). These receptors were obtained from an adult woman who had mild COVID-19 (a few samples of this study predate the infection). The sample titles of this study are shuffled in the database, so cell type and time point are left out; the donor was told from shared clones.

The rearrangement uses TRBV7-3 and TRBJ2-5; 12 bases are a match to TRBD2. Unmatched junction bases numbered 11, after V lost 5 bases and J lost 13 bases. The CDR3 spans 14 residues. Germline values: CDR1 SGHTA, CDR2 FQGTGA. CDR3 loop: CASSPGSSGGALYF. The CDR3, as DNA: TGTGCCAGCAGCCCAGGGTCTAGCGGGGGGGCCCTGTACTTC.

There are a few counts of this clonotype. The CDR3 here is CASSFGYRETQYF. CDR3 DNA sequence: TGTGCCAGCAGTTTTGGCTACCGGGAGACCCAGTACTTC. V and J are TRBV12-3 or TRBV12-4 and TRBJ2-5; D is undetermined. This CDR3 contains 13 residues. Trimming stripped 3 bases from V and 5 bases from J, with 10 bases between.